This entry lists 20 T cell receptor beta chains sequenced from one sample in a study of tumor-infiltrating lymphocytes in primary liver carcinoma. Reverse transcription of 500 ng total RNA with a constant-region primer produced TCR beta cDNA. Three-round nested multiplex PCR performed with slightly modified ARM-PCR produced the TCR beta libraries. TRBV1-TRBV30 forward and Cbeta reverse primers drove the first two roughly 10-cycle rounds. TCRdb ran MiXCR on the multiplex PCR reads and lists one entry per CDR3 protein. The table has approximately 310,000 distinct CDR3 sequences, 65% seen once. Blood RNA originated from unsorted whole blood, with germline DNA additionally extracted. Specimen: peripheral blood. The source is a man aged 35 to 55 with primary liver carcinoma and hepatitis B virus infection.

This clonotype was seen ten or more times. The chain has TRBV12-3 or TRBV12-4 and TRBJ2-2, with unresolved D. The CDR3 sequence is 12 residues long. Trimming removed 7 bases from V and 4 bases from J, with 7 bases in between. CDR3 nucleotides: TGTGCCAGCATGGGCCCCACCGGGGAGCTGTTTTTT. It specifies CASMGPTGELFF.

About this clonotype itself: One base away lies a much larger clone, so this may be a sequencing read error. The rearrangement uses TRBV12-3 or TRBV12-4 and TRBJ2-7, with D maybe TRBD2 (5 bases). This CDR3 has 12 amino acids. The chain's CDR3 is CAISGGSYEQYF. The CDR3, as DNA: TGTGCCATCAGTGGCGGGTCCTACGAGCAGTACTTC.

There are many counts of this clonotype. The CDR3 nucleotides are TGTGCCAGCAGCTCCTCGAGCTACAATGAGCAGTTCTTC. Translation: CASSSSSYNEQFF. The chain is built from TRBV6-1 and TRBJ2-1; D is undetermined. Trimming took 6 bases from V and 3 from J, leaving 9 bases between them. Per the germline V gene, CDR1 is MNHNS and CDR2 is SASEGT. The CDR3 is made up of 13 amino acids.

The chain links TRBV7-9 to TRBJ1-2; possibly TRBD1 for D (5 bases). This CDR3 has 15 residues. The germline V gene has CDR1 SEHNR and CDR2 FQNEAQ (reference sequence). Trimming stripped 4 bases from V and 4 bases from J, with 16 bases between. Here the CDR3 DNA reads TGTGCCAGCAGCTCCGCCCGAGGGGACGGCTATGGCTACACCTTC. Translation: CASSSARGDGYGYTF.

The chain employs TRBV6-5 and TRBJ1-5, with D perhaps matching TRBD1 (5 bases). This CDR3 comprises 11 residues. V lost 6 bases, J lost 11 bases, and 11 bases lay in between. The V gene's germline CDR1 is MNHEY and CDR2 SVGAGI. The chain's CDR3 is CASSAGGAQHF. The CDR3 region has the DNA TGTGCCAGCAGCGCGGGGGGGGCCCAGCATTTT.

The chain joins TRBV29-1 to TRBJ2-7; weak D call: TRBD1 (6 bases). Per germline, CDR1 SQVTM and CDR2 ANQGSEA. CDR3 length: 14 residues. Between the trimmed V and J ends, which lost 4 bases and 6 bases, there was a span of 19 bases. CDR3 loop: CSVGQGRLRREQYF. In DNA form, the CDR3 reads TGCAGCGTTGGGCAGGGGAGATTAAGGCGCGAGCAGTACTTC.

In regard to this clonotype: One base away lies a much larger clone, so this may be a sequencing read error. V is TRBV5-6 and J is TRBJ2-3; the D call may be TRBD1 or TRBD2 (5 bases each). The CDR3 has 15 amino acids. Germline CDR1 reads SGHDT; CDR2 reads YYEEEE. CDR3 nucleotide sequence: TGTGCCAGCAGCTTGCGCCGGGGCCACGGGGATACGCTGTATTTT. Encoded protein: CASSLRRGHGDTLYF.

This clonotype was detected ten times or more. V and J are TRBV5-4 and TRBJ2-7, with 13 positions matching TRBD2. V shed 3 bases and J 2 bases; nucleotides not matched to a gene: 2. This CDR3 is 15 amino acids long. In germline, CDR1 is SGHNT, CDR2 YYREEE (reference sequence). The CDR3 reads CASSWGTSGTYEQYF. CDR3 DNA: TGTGCCAGCAGCTGGGGGACTAGCGGGACCTACGAGCAGTACTTC.

In the case of this clonotype: This may stem from a read error, because a much larger clone lies one nucleotide away. The chain recombines TRBV29-1 with TRBJ2-6; 7 positions agree with TRBD1. Germline loops: CDR1 SQVTM, CDR2 ANQGSEA. The CDR3 sequence is 17 residues long. The CDR3 DNA is TGCGGCGTTGCTACCGGGACAGAACTCTCTGGGGCCAACGTCCTGACTTTC. Translating gives CGVATGTELSGANVLTF.

Concerning this clonotype: One base away lies a much larger clone, so this may be a sequencing read error. This rearrangement joins TRBV4-2 to TRBJ2-3, with 8 bases lining up with TRBD2. CDR3 length equals 16 residues. CDR1 and CDR2 from the germline V gene are LGHNA and YNFKEQ. V lost 0 bases and J lost 5; bases outside the gene matches: 7. DNA of the CDR3: TGTGCCAGCAGCCAAGAAGGGAATAGCGGGGTAGATACGCAGTATTTT. Translating gives CASSQEGNSGVDTQYF.

The chain joins TRBV11-1 to TRBJ2-7; a weak D match, TRBD2 (6 bases). This CDR3 is 15 amino acids long. Germline V gene sequence: CDR1 SGHAT, CDR2 FQDESV (reference sequence). V lost 7 bases and J lost 3, with 19 bases in between. This CDR3 is CASNPLGTLNYEQYF. The DNA of the CDR3 is TGTGCCAGCAACCCGCTCGGGACTCTGAACTACGAGCAGTACTTC.

Points on this clonotype: No conserved phenylalanine or tryptophan is present at the end of the CDR3, so a read error is the likely explanation. This chain links TRBV4-2 with TRBJ2-5; D is uncertain. This CDR3 is 16 amino acids long. The germline CDR1 and CDR2 sequences are LGHNA and YNFKEQ. Written as DNA, the CDR3 is TGTGCCAGCAGCCACGTTCACCCAGACGTACAAGAGGCCCAGTACTCC. It encodes CASSHVHPDVQEAQYS.

This clonotype has at least ten counts. This chain links TRBV6-5 with TRBJ1-4; TRBD1 matches at 9 bases. CDR3 length: 15 residues. V lost 6 bases, J lost 6 bases, and 8 bases stayed unmatched. CDR1 is MNHEY and CDR2 is SVGAGI in the germline V gene. CDR3 DNA: TGTGCCAGCAGGACTGGGACAGGGATTGATGAAAAACTGTTTTTT. This sequence encodes CASRTGTGIDEKLFF.

As for this clonotype: It may be a read error: a sequence one base away is much more abundant. The chain is built from TRBV12-3 or TRBV12-4 and TRBJ2-1; perhaps TRBD2 as D (5 bases). The better agreement between TRBJ2-7 and the DNA end casts doubt on the J call. There are 16 residues in the CDR3. The CDR3 loop is CASSLPLAPRYNEQYF. The CDR3 nucleotides are TGTGCCAGCAGTTTACCCCTAGCCCCCAGATACAATGAGCAGTACTTC.

Points on this clonotype: A read error may explain this, as a much larger clone is one base away. The rearrangement uses TRBV6-2 or TRBV6-3 and TRBJ2-1; 7 bases match TRBD1. This CDR3 is 13 amino acids long. V trimming: 6 bases; J trimming: 4 bases; junction bases outside the gene matches: 3. Germline CDR1 is MNHEY and CDR2 is SVGEGT. The CDR3 reads CASSRDRYNEQFF. In DNA form, the CDR3 reads TGTGCCAGCAGCCGGGACAGATACAATGAGCAGTTCTTC.

This clonotype was picked up many times. V usage is TRBV6-2 or TRBV6-3 and J usage is TRBJ2-7, with a weak D call TRBD1 (5 bases). V was cut by 6 bases and J by 2 bases, with 14 bases left in between. The germline CDR1 and CDR2 sequences are MNHEY and SVGEGT. The CDR3 totals 14 residues. CDR3: CASRALGLTYEQYF. The DNA for the CDR3 is TGTGCCAGCAGGGCCCTGGGGCTGACCTACGAGCAGTACTTC.

Concerning this clonotype: With a much larger clone just one base away, this may be a read error. J is TRBJ2-3 and V is TRBV5-4; perhaps TRBD1 as D (6 bases). The CDR3 consists of 15 residues. Trimming pared 0 bases from V and 6 bases from J, leaving 14 bases between. Germline V gene data show CDR1 as SGHNT and CDR2 as YYREEE (reference sequence). DNA of the CDR3: TGTGCCAGCAGCTTGGACAACAGGGTTTTCGATACGCAGTATTTT. It codes for CASSLDNRVFDTQYF.

As for this clonotype: An end of the junction does not agree with germline; a read error may underlie this. The V gene is TRBV5-5, the J gene TRBJ2-2; D is perhaps TRBD2 (5 bases). Germline V lookup: CDR1 SGHKS, CDR2 YYEKEE (reference sequence). The CDR3 runs to 12 residues. CDR3 bases: TGTGCCAGCAGCACTACAACCGGGGAGCTGCTTTTT. Translating gives CASSTTTGELLF.

V and J are TRBV11-2 and TRBJ2-5; 7 positions match TRBD1. Trimming cost V 8 bases and J 5 bases; bases outside gene matches: 8. Per germline, CDR1 SGHAT and CDR2 FQNNGV. This CDR3 contains 13 residues. The CDR3 DNA sequence: TGTGCCAGCGGCGAAACAGGGGCGGAGACCCAGTACTTC. Its translation is CASGETGAETQYF.

There are a few counts of this clonotype. J is TRBJ2-3 and V is TRBV6-1, with D unclear. The length of the CDR3 is 14 residues. V shed 6 bases and J shed 2 bases, with 12 bases lying between them. Germline V gives CDR1 MNHNS, CDR2 SASEGT. CDR3 sequence reads: CASRKWLFTDTQYF. CDR3 bases: TGTGCCAGCAGAAAGTGGCTATTCACAGATACGCAGTATTTT.